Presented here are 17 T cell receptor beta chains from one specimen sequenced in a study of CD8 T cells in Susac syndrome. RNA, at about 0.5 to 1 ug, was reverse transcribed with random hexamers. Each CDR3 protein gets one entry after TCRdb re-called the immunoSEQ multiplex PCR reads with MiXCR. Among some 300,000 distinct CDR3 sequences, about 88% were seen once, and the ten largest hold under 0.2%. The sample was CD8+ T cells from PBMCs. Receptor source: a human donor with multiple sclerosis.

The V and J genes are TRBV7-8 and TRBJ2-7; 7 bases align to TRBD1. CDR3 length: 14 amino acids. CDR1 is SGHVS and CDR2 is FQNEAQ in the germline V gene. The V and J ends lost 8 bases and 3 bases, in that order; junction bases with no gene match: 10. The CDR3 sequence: CASLGAGGSYEQYF. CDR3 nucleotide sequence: TGTGCCAGCCTGGGGGCAGGGGGAAGCTACGAGCAGTACTTC. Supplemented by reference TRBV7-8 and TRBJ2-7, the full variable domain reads GAGVSQSPRYKVAKRGQDVALRCDPISGHVSLFWYQQALGQGPEFLTYFQNEAQLDKSGLPSDRFFAERPEGSVSTLKIQRTQQEDSAVYLCASLGAGGSYEQYFGPGTRLTVT.

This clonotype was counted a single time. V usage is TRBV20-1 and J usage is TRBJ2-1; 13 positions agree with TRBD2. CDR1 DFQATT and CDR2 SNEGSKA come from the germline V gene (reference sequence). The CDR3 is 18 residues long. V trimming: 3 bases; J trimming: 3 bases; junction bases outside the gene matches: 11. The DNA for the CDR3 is TGCAGTGCTAGGATCGGGACTAGCGGGATACAGTTCTACAATGAGCAGTTCTTC. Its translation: CSARIGTSGIQFYNEQFF.

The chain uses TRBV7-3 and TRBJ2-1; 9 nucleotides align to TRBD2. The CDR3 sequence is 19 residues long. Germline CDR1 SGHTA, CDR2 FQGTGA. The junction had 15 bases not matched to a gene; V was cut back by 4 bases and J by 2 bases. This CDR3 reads CASSSISSGTSTAYNEQFF. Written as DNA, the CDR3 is TGTGCCAGCAGCTCCATCTCTAGCGGGACCTCGACGGCCTACAATGAGCAGTTCTTC. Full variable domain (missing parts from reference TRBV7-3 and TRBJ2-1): GAGVSQTPSNKVTEKGKYVELRCDPISGHTALYWYRQSLGQGPEFLIYFQGTGAADDSGLPNDRFFAVRPEGSVSTLKIQRTERGDSAVYLCASSSISSGTSTAYNEQFFGPGTRLTVL.

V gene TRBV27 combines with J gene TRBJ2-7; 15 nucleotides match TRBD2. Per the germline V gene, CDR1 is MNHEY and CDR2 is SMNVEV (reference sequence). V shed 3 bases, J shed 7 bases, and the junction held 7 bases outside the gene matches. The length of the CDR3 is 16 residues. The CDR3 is CASSFGLAGGPSEQYF. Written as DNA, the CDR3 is TGTGCCAGCAGTTTTGGACTAGCGGGAGGGCCAAGTGAGCAGTACTTC.

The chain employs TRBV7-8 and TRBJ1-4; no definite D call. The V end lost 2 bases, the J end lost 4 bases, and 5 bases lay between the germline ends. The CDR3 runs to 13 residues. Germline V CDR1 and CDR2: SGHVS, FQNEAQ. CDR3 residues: CASSLWGNEKLFF. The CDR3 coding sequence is TGTGCCAGCAGCTTATGGGGTAATGAAAAACTGTTTTTT.

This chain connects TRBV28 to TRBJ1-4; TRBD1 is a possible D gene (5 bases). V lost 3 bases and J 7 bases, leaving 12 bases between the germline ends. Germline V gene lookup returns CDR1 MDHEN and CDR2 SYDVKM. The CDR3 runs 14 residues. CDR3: CASSFRETAEKLFF. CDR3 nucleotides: TGTGCCAGCAGTTTCAGGGAGACGGCTGAAAAACTGTTTTTT.

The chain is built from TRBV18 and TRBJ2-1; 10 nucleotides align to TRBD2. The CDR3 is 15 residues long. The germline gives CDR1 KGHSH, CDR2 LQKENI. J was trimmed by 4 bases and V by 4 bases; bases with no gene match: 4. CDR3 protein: CASSRGLAVYNEQFF. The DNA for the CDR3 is TGTGCCAGCTCACGCGGACTAGCGGTATACAATGAGCAGTTCTTC.

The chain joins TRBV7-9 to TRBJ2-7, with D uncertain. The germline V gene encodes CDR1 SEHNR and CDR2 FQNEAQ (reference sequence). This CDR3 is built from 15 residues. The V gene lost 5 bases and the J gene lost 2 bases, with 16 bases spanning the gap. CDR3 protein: CASSPGFGRTYEQYF. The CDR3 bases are TGTGCCAGCAGCCCCGGGTTTGGGCGTACCTACGAGCAGTACTTC.

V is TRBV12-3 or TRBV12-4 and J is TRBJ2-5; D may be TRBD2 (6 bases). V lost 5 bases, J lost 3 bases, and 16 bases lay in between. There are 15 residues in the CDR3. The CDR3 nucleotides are TGTGCCAGCAGTCGCCCCCGGGAGAGCGAAGAGACCCAGTACTTC. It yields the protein CASSRPRESEETQYF.

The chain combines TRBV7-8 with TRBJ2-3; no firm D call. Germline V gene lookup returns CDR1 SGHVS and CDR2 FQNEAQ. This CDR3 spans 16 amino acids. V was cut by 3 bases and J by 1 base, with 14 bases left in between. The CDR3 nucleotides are TGTGCCAGCAGCTTGGTTCCCTCTACCGGCACAGATACGCAGTATTTT. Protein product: CASSLVPSTGTDTQYF.

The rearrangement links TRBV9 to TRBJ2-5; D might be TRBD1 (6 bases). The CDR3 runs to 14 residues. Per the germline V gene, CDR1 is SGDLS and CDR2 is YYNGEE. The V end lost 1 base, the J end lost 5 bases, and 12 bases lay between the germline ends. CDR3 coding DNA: TGTGCCAGCAGCGTAAGGGGGATGGACGAGACCCAGTACTTC. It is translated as CASSVRGMDETQYF.

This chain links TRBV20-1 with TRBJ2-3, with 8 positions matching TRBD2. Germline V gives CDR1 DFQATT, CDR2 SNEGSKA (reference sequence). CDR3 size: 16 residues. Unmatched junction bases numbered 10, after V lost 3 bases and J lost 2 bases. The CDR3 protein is CSARGKAGALTDTQYF. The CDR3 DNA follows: TGCAGTGCTAGGGGTAAAGCGGGGGCCCTCACAGATACGCAGTATTTT.

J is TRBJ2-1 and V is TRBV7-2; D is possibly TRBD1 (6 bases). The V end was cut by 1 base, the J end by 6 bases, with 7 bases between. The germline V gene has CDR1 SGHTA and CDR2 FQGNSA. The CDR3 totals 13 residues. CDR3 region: CASSLGGLNEQFF. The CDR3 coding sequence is TGTGCCAGCAGCTTAGGGGGGCTCAATGAGCAGTTCTTC.

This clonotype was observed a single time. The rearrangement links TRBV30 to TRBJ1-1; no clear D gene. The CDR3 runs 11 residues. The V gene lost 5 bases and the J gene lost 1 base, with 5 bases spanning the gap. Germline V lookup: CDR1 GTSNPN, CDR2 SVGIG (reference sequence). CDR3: CAWGENTEAFF. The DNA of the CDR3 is TGTGCCTGGGGGGAGAACACTGAAGCTTTCTTT. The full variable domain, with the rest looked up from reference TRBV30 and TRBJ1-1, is SQTIHQWPATLVQPVGSPLSLECTVEGTSNPNLYWYRQAAGRGLQLLFYSVGIGQISSEVPQNLSASRPQDRQFILSSKKLLLSDSGFYLCAWGENTEAFFGQGTRLTVV.

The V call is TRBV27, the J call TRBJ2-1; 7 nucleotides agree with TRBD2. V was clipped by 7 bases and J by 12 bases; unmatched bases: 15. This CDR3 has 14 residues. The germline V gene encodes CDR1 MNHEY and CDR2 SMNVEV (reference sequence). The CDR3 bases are TGTGCCAGCACCAAGGGACTATCGGGGACTGGGCAGTTCTTC. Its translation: CASTKGLSGTGQFF.

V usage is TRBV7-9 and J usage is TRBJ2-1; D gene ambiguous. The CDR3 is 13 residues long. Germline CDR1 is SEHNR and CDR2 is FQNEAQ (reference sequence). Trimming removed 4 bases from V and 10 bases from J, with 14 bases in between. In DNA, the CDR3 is TGTGCCAGCAGCTCCCGCCACACTACCGAGCAGTTCTTC. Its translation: CASSSRHTTEQFF.

The CDR3 reads CASSVASGGLFF. CDR3 bases: TGTGCCAGCAGCGTAGCTAGCGGCGGCTTGTTCTTC. The chain joins TRBV9 to TRBJ2-1; TRBD2 aligns across 7 bases. After removal of 0 bases from V and 15 bases from J, the junction contained 6 bases not matched to a gene. The CDR3 is 12 amino acids. The germline gives CDR1 SGDLS, CDR2 YYNGEE.